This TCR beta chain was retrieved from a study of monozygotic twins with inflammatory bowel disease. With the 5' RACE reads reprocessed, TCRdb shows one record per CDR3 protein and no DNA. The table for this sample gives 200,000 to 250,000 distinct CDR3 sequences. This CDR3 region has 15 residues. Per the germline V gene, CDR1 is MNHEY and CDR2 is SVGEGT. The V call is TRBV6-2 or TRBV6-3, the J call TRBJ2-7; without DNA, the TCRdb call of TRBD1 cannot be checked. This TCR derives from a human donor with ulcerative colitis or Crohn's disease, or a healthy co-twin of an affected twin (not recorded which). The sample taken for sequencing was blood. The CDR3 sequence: CASSTEGESSYEQYF.